Listed here are 14 T cell receptor beta chains from one sample, sequenced in a study of T cell repertoires in cytomegalovirus infection. From the reads, TCRdb called clonotypes with MiXCR, one entry per CDR3 protein. The table has about 830,000 distinct CDR3 sequences, roughly 33% seen once. Antigens of these TCRs are unknown. The material was cultured CD8+ T cells from PBMCs, obtained from culture after CMV antigen stimulation. Receptor source: a human donor in good health (CMV status not recorded). Some clones in this sample may be carry-over from other donors' samples.

V is TRBV12-3 or TRBV12-4 and J is TRBJ2-4; D possibly uses TRBD1 or TRBD2 (6 bases each). The CDR3 contains 16 residues. The V gene lost 3 bases and the J gene lost 2 bases, with 14 bases spanning the gap. In DNA form, the CDR3 reads TGTGCCAGCAGTTTCGGAGGGGGTGGCCCCAAAAACATTCAGTACTTC. Translation gives CASSFGGGGPKNIQYF.

This clonotype was detected many times. In DNA form, the CDR3 reads TGTGCCAGCAGCTCGGACAGGGTTATAACTGAAGCTTTCTTT. Amino acids: CASSSDRVITEAFF. V is TRBV7-2 and J is TRBJ1-1; 8 bases fit TRBD1. In germline, CDR1 is SGHTA, CDR2 FQGNSA. After removal of 4 bases from V and 5 bases from J, the junction contained 6 bases not matched to a gene. This CDR3 has 14 residues. Using reference TRBV7-2 and TRBJ1-1 for the parts outside the CDR3, the full variable domain is GAGVSQSPSNKVTEKGKDVELRCDPISGHTALYWYRQSLGQGLEFLIYFQGNSAPDKSGLPSDRFSAERTGGSVSTLTIQRTQQEDSAVYLCASSSDRVITEAFFGQGTRLTVV.

This clonotype was seen a handful of times. The V and J genes are TRBV27 and TRBJ2-7; 8 nucleotides line up with TRBD2. The CDR3 is 14 residues long. Germline V gene sequence: CDR1 MNHEY, CDR2 SMNVEV (reference sequence). Trimming removed 5 bases from V and 6 bases from J; junction bases left unmatched: 9. The chain's CDR3 is CASSITSGVSEQYV. CDR3 in DNA: TGTGCCAGCAGTATAACTAGCGGAGTTTCCGAGCAGTACGTC.

The chain has TRBV19 and TRBJ1-1, with D perhaps matching TRBD1 (6 bases). V was cut by 6 bases and J by 4 bases, with 15 bases left in between. The V gene's germline CDR1 is LNHDA and CDR2 SQIVND (reference sequence). The CDR3 spans 14 residues. The CDR3 here is CASSTGRGGTEAFF. The CDR3 region has the DNA TGTGCCAGTAGCACAGGGAGGGGGGGCACTGAAGCTTTCTTT. Combining the CDR3 with reference TRBV19 and TRBJ1-1 gives the whole variable domain DGGITQSPKYLFRKEGQNVTLSCEQNLNHDAMYWYRQDPGQGLRLIYYSQIVNDFQKGDIAEGYSVSREKKESFPLTVTSAQKNPTAFYLCASSTGRGGTEAFFGQGTRLTVV.

This clonotype appeared a few times. The rearrangement uses TRBV29-1 and TRBJ2-7; 9 nucleotides match TRBD1. The CDR3 has 14 amino acids. The junction had 8 bases not matched to a gene; V was cut back by 2 bases and J by 6 bases. Per germline, CDR1 SQVTM and CDR2 ANQGSEA. The CDR3, as DNA: TGCAGCGTTGAATCCCGGGACAGGGTAGGCGAGCAGTACTTC. Translating gives CSVESRDRVGEQYF.

In its sample, this clonotype was seen a few times. The chain employs TRBV4-1 and TRBJ2-3; TRBD1 might be the D (6 bases). The CDR3 has 16 amino acids. The V end was cut by 1 base, the J end by 3 bases, with 14 bases between. Germline CDR1 and CDR2: MGHRA and YSYEKL. The CDR3 DNA sequence: TGCGCCAGCAGCCAAGTCGGGCATAGGGGGACAGATACGCAGTATTTT. This translates into CASSQVGHRGTDTQYF.

This clonotype has more than one count but fewer than ten. The chain has TRBV5-1 and TRBJ2-1, with 8 nucleotides matching TRBD1. This CDR3 is built from 16 residues. Per germline, CDR1 SGHRS and CDR2 YFSETQ. V lost 4 bases to trimming and J lost 2 bases; unmatched junction nucleotides: 8. CDR3 bases: TGCGCCAGCAGCGTTCAGGGGGCGCGCCCCTACAATGAGCAGTTCTTC. This gives the protein CASSVQGARPYNEQFF.

This clonotype was seen repeatedly, ten times or more. Here the CDR3 reads CASRAAVPNSPLHF. DNA of the CDR3: TGTGCCAGCAGGGCCGCGGTTCCCAATTCACCCCTCCACTTT. The chain couples TRBV2 to TRBJ1-6; D is ambiguous. The CDR3 covers 14 residues. Trimming took 6 bases from V and 7 from J, leaving 13 bases between them. Germline CDR1 and CDR2: SNHLY and FYNNEI. Looking up the rest from reference TRBV2 and TRBJ1-6 gives the full variable domain: EPEVTQTPSHQVTQMGQEVILRCVPISNHLYFYWYRQILGQKVEFLVSFYNNEISEKSEIFDDQFSVERPDGSNFTLKIRSTKLEDSAMYFCASRAAVPNSPLHFGNGTRLTVT.

The V and J genes are TRBV7-9 and TRBJ2-1; 11 bases line up with TRBD1. This CDR3 is 16 amino acids long. Germline loops: CDR1 SEHNR, CDR2 FQNEAQ (reference sequence). V lost 4 bases and J lost 8; bases outside the gene matches: 10. The CDR3 coding sequence is TGTGCCAGCAGCTCGCCAAGGACAGGGGGCTTGGATGAGCAGTTCTTC. Its protein is CASSSPRTGGLDEQFF.

This clonotype was recorded many times. This chain links TRBV28 with TRBJ1-5; possible D gene TRBD1, 5 bases. CDR1 and CDR2 (germline): MDHEN, SYDVKM. The CDR3 totals 14 residues. V gave up 6 bases and J gave up 7 bases, with 16 bases separating them. CDR3 nucleotides: TGTGCCAGCAGCCCGGGTCGGGGGACCCAGCCCCAGCATTTT. The encoded protein is CASSPGRGTQPQHF.

This clonotype was counted ten times or more. The chain employs TRBV6-1 and TRBJ1-2; 7 positions agree with TRBD1. V dropped 10 bases and J dropped 7; count of bases not matched to a gene: 9. Germline assignment: CDR1 MNHNS and CDR2 SASEGT. The CDR3 runs to 12 residues. The CDR3 bases are TGTGCCACCCCGGTACAGGGGTTTGGCTACACCTTC. Translating it yields CATPVQGFGYTF.

This clonotype was seen a few times. The chain combines TRBV9 with TRBJ2-3; D uncertain. Trimming left V 4 bases short and J 0 bases short, with 18 bases between. The germline V gene has CDR1 SGDLS and CDR2 YYNGEE. The CDR3 is made up of 17 amino acids. CDR3 sequence (DNA): TGTGCCAGCAGCCTAGATGCAAAACTTACTAGCACAGATACGCAGTATTTT. Translating it yields CASSLDAKLTSTDTQYF.

This chain joins TRBV5-1 and TRBJ2-1; no clear D. With 2 bases removed from V and 8 bases from J, the gap between germline ends came to 8 bases. Germline CDR1 reads SGHRS; CDR2 reads YFSETQ. This CDR3 is built from 12 residues. DNA for the CDR3: TGCGCCAGCAGCTTTAATGGCGATGAGCAGTTCTTC. Its translation is CASSFNGDEQFF.

The chain has TRBV20-1 and TRBJ2-6; maybe TRBD1 (5 bases). V was pared by 3 bases and J by 0 bases, with 9 bases between. The CDR3 is 15 amino acids. Germline V CDR1 and CDR2: DFQATT, SNEGSKA (reference sequence). CDR3 in DNA: TGCAGTGCTAGGGGGCAGGGCTCTGGGGCCAACGTCCTGACTTTC. Amino acid sequence: CSARGQGSGANVLTF.